Listed below are T cell receptor beta chains from one sample, sequenced in a study of blood T cell repertoires in COVID-19. Measured with immunoSEQ multiplex PCR; TCRdb has only the in-frame clones, and not every one. The sample shows 400,000 to 550,000 clones, nearly 90% of them seen only once. Sequencing was performed on PBMCs or T cells enriched from blood (not recorded which). Source of these receptors: a young woman with acute COVID-19. CDR3s include the opening cysteine and the closing phenylalanine or tryptophan. Fields, in order: D gene, J gene, V gene, clone size, CDR3 DNA, CDR3 protein. D genes are given only for firm matches. Where a row states a size, it is once, few, many or the class of an expanded clone; other rows omit it.

. | TRBJ2-2 | TRBV6-2/TRBV6-3 | . | TGTGCCAGCAGTTATGGGCAGCCAAACACCGGGGAGCTGTTTTTT | CASSYGQPNTGELFF
TRBD1 | TRBJ2-2 | TRBV5-1 | . | TGCGCCAGCAGCGATGGACAGGGGGTGAACACCGGGGAGCTGTTTTTT | CASSDGQGVNTGELFF
. | TRBJ2-7 | TRBV4-1 | . | TGCGCCAGCAGCCATTGGCCGCTTTACTACGAGCAGTACTTC | CASSHWPLYYEQYF
TRBD2 | TRBJ2-7 | TRBV2 | . | TGTGCCAGCAGTGGGTTTATGTCTAGCGGGAGGTACGAGCAGTACTTC | CASSGFMSSGRYEQYF
TRBD1 | TRBJ2-2 | TRBV30 | . | TGTGCCTGGATCGGGGGACAGGGGGTCCTACGGGAGCTGTTTTTT | CAWIGGQGVLRELFF
. | TRBJ2-5 | TRBV28 | . | TGTGCCAGCAGTACCAGGACTTACCAAGAGACCCAGTACTTC | CASSTRTYQETQYF
. | TRBJ2-3 | TRBV2 | . | TGTGCCAGCAGAACAGGGATGGGGTCTACGCAGTATTTT | CASRTGMGSTQYF
. | TRBJ2-3 | TRBV11-2 | . | TGTGCCAGCACTGGCGGGGCGGAGAGAGATACGCAGTATTTT | CASTGGAERDTQYF
TRBD2 | TRBJ2-3 | TRBV3-1/TRBV3-2 | few | TGTGCCAGCAGCTACGGACTAGCGGCAGATACGCAGTATTTT | CASSYGLAADTQYF
TRBD1 | TRBJ1-4 | TRBV11-2 | . | TGTGCCAGCAGCTTAGAACCGGGACAGGGAGGTAGAAAACTGTTTTTT | CASSLEPGQGGRKLFF
TRBD2 | TRBJ2-1 | TRBV5-1 | . | TGCGCCAGCAGCTCCAACGGGGGGGCCGGGAATGAGCAGTTCTTC | CASSSNGGAGNEQFF
. | TRBJ2-1 | TRBV21-1 | . | TGTGCCAGCAGCAAAAACCTGCCCTGCGACAGTAAGAAAAGCAATGAGCAGTTCTTC | CASSKNLPCDSKKSNEQFF
TRBD1 | TRBJ2-7 | TRBV30 | . | TGTGCCCCGGGGCACGAGACAGGGGCATTCCAGAGCTCCTACGAGCAGTACTTC | CAPGHETGAFQSSYEQYF
. | TRBJ2-1 | TRBV10-3 | . | TGTGCCATCCTGGCGGGACGGGGAATGGAGCAGTTCTTC | CAILAGRGMEQFF
. | TRBJ1-1 | TRBV7-9 | few | TGTGCCAGCAGCTACACGGGGTCTGAGGCTTTCTTT | CASSYTGSEAFF
TRBD1 | TRBJ2-5 | TRBV28 | . | TGTGCCAGCAGTTTGGTCAGGGGGCGGGAGACCCAGTACTTC | CASSLVRGRETQYF
TRBD1 | TRBJ2-7 | TRBV5-1 | . | TGCGCCAGCAGCGCCACAGGGGAAGGGACCTACGAGCAGTACTTC | CASSATGEGTYEQYF
. | TRBJ2-7 | TRBV15 | . | TGTGCCACCAGGGCAGCGAATGGGGCATACGAGCAGTACTTC | CATRAANGAYEQYF
. | TRBJ2-7 | TRBV2 | . | TGTGCCAGCAGTGATGAGGGGGAACCGATCTACGAGCAGTACTTC | CASSDEGEPIYEQYF
. | TRBJ2-1 | TRBV5-1 | . | TGCGCCAGCAGACAGGGATCCTACAATGAGCAGTTCTTC | CASRQGSYNEQFF
TRBD1 | TRBJ2-7 | TRBV5-1 | once | TGCGCCAGCAGCGGACAGGGGTCCTACGAGCAGTACTTC | CASSGQGSYEQYF
. | TRBJ1-1 | TRBV6-5 | . | TGTGCCAGCAGCTCCAAAGGAGGGCCTGAAGCTTTCTTT | CASSSKGGPEAFF
TRBD2 | TRBJ2-3 | TRBV5-6 | . | TGTGCCAGCAGCTTGGCGGTTAGCGGGAGGTCAGATACGCAGTATTTT | CASSLAVSGRSDTQYF